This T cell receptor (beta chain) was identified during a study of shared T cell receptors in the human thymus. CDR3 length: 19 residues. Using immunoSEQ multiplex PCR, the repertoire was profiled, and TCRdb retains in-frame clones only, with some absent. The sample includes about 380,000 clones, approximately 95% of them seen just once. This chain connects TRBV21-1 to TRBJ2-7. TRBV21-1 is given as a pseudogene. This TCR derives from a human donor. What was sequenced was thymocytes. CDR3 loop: CASSKGTRRLIWGNYEQYF. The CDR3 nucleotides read TGTGCCAGCAGCAAAGGGACCAGAAGATTAATTTGGGGTAACTACGAGCAGTACTTC.